These T cell receptor beta chains were read from a single sample in a study of T cells in Graves' hyperthyroidism and ophthalmopathy. TCRdb used MiXCR to reprocess the multiplex PCR reads, holding one entry per CDR3 protein. The sample lists some 500,000 distinct CDR3 sequences; around an eighth were seen once. Sequenced input: blood. The receptors were gathered from a woman aged 18-29 years with Graves' hyperthyroidism. CDR3s include the opening cysteine and the closing phenylalanine or tryptophan. D genes are given only for firm matches. Clone size, where shown, is once, few, many, or a class for clones that have expanded.

v_gene	j_gene	abundance	d_gene	CDR3nt	CDR3aa
TRBV2	TRBJ2-5	many	-	TGTGCCAGCAGTGTGGGGGGATCAGAGACCCAGTACTTC	CASSVGGSETQYF
TRBV5-1	TRBJ1-3	-	-	TGCGCCAGCAGCTTCCTGACAGATTCTGGAAACACCATATATTTT	CASSFLTDSGNTIYF
TRBV27	TRBJ2-1	many	-	TGTGCCAGCAGTTTTTTGTACCCTAGGGATGAGCAGTTCTTC	CASSFLYPRDEQFF
TRBV11-2	TRBJ2-5	many	-	TGTGCCAGCAGCACCTCGGTCGGCCTAGCGAAAGAGACCCAGTACTTC	CASSTSVGLAKETQYF
TRBV30	TRBJ1-2	many	-	TGTGCCTGGAGTGTCCCCAGCCCGAGTGGCTACACCTTC	CAWSVPSPSGYTF
TRBV6-1	TRBJ2-1	many	-	TGTGCCAGCACCAAGGGGCTCCTCGCCAATGAGCAGTTCTTC	CASTKGLLANEQFF
TRBV12-3/TRBV12-4	TRBJ2-1	many	TRBD2	TGTGCCAGCAGACAACTAGCGGGGACCTACAATGAGCAGTTCTTC	CASRQLAGTYNEQFF
TRBV19	TRBJ1-2	many	-	TGTGCCAGTAGAGATAGGGGACTTCTGGCCCCGGGCTATGGCTACACCTTC	CASRDRGLLAPGYGYTF
TRBV20-1	TRBJ1-1	many	-	TGCAGTGCCACTCCTCTGGGGCGCCCCGAAGCTTTCTTT	CSATPLGRPEAFF
TRBV7-3	TRBJ2-1	many	-	TGTGCCAGCAGCATCCAACAGCTTTCCAATGAGCAGTTCTTC	CASSIQQLSNEQFF
TRBV20-1	TRBJ2-7	-	TRBD1	TGCAGTGCTAGACCCCGGACAGGGGGCACCTACGAGCAGTACTTC	CSARPRTGGTYEQYF
TRBV12-3/TRBV12-4	TRBJ2-1	many	-	TGTGCCAGCAGCGGTTGGGGTGAGCAGTTCTTC	CASSGWGEQFF
TRBV2	TRBJ2-5	many	TRBD1	TGTGCCAGCAGCTTGCGCAGCGCCAGGGGGGAGACCCAGTACTTC	CASSLRSARGETQYF
TRBV3-1	TRBJ2-3	few	-	TGTGCCAGCAGCCTTCTGGGTCTGACTAGCACAGATACGCAGTATTTT	CASSLLGLTSTDTQYF
TRBV7-3	TRBJ1-1	many	TRBD1	TGTGCCAGCAGCTTACGGTTAAGCAGGGGGTACACTGAAGCTTTCTTT	CASSLRLSRGYTEAFF
TRBV10-2	TRBJ2-7	once	-	TGCGCCAGCGGGGCGGCGGAAACCTACGAGCAGTACTTC	CASGAAETYEQYF
TRBV7-6	TRBJ2-2	many	-	TGTGCCAGCAGCTTACGGGATAGAGGACAAACCGGGGAGCTGTTTTTT	CASSLRDRGQTGELFF
TRBV5-1	TRBJ2-7	-	-	TGCGCCAGCGCTGGGGACTACGAGCAGTACTTC	CASAGDYEQYF
TRBV10-2	TRBJ2-5	-	-	TGCACCATGCGCAGGGGGGTCGGAGAGACCCAGTACTTC	CTMRRGVGETQYF
TRBV19	TRBJ1-1	few	TRBD1	TGTGCCAGTAGTGTCAACAGGGGAAGCGACACTGAAGCTTTCTTT	CASSVNRGSDTEAFF
TRBV7-9	TRBJ2-1	-	TRBD1	TGTGCCAGCAGCTTAATTTTGTCGTCAGGGGGTAATGAGCAGTTCTTC	CASSLILSSGGNEQFF
TRBV27	TRBJ2-4	few	-	TGTGCCAGCAGCCCCCAAGGGCAGAAGAGAAACATTCAGTACTTC	CASSPQGQKRNIQYF
TRBV14	TRBJ1-2	many	-	TGTGCCAGCAACCAGGGAGGGTATGGCTACACCTTC	CASNQGGYGYTF
TRBV3-1	TRBJ1-1	once	-	TGTGCCAGCAGCCAAGAGGGGAACAGTGAAGCTTTCTTT	CASSQEGNSEAFF
TRBV6-1	TRBJ2-6	many	-	TGTGCCAGCAGGGGCTCGAGCGCTGGGGCCAACGTCCTGACTTTC	CASRGSSAGANVLTF